The rows below give T cell receptor beta chains drawn from one sample of a study of blood T cell repertoires in COVID-19. TCRdb keeps only in-frame clones here, not all; method: immunoSEQ multiplex PCR. The table includes 100,000 to 150,000 clones, 75% to 90% detected once. Sequencing input: peripheral blood. These receptors were obtained from a man between 45 and 60 years old with active COVID-19. Both conserved end residues are part of each CDR3. Each record gives: V gene, D gene, clone size, J gene, CDR3 protein, CDR3 DNA. The D gene is left open where the match is weak. Only part of the rows carry a size: once, few, many, or a class if the clone is expanded.

>TRBV7-2|TRBD1|NA|TRBJ2-2
CASSLYAGTGATGELFF
TGTGCCAGCAGCTTATACGCCGGGACAGGAGCCACCGGGGAGCTGTTTTTT
>TRBV12-5|NA|NA|TRBJ1-1
CASRRGEWNTEAFF
TGTGCTAGTCGGAGGGGCGAATGGAACACTGAAGCTTTCTTT
>TRBV7-9|NA|NA|TRBJ1-5
CASSWENQPQHF
TGTGCCAGCAGCTGGGAGAATCAGCCCCAGCATTTT
>TRBV19|NA|once|TRBJ2-1
CASNLGRGEQFF
TGTGCCAGTAATCTGGGGCGGGGTGAGCAGTTCTTC
>TRBV18|TRBD2|NA|TRBJ2-3
CASSPAGLAGGRDTQYF
TGTGCCAGCTCACCGGCCGGACTAGCGGGGGGTCGGGATACGCAGTATTTT
>TRBV9|NA|NA|TRBJ2-5
CASSVDGKTQYF
TGTGCCAGCAGCGTAGACGGGAAGACCCAGTACTTC
>TRBV9|TRBD2|NA|TRBJ2-1
CASSKHTVGGGDNEQFF
TGTGCCAGCAGCAAACACACTGTGGGCGGGGGAGACAATGAGCAGTTCTTC
>TRBV30|TRBD1|NA|TRBJ1-5
CAWSVRGLPFSNQPQHF
TGTGCCTGGAGTGTAAGGGGGCTCCCCTTTAGCAATCAGCCCCAGCATTTT
>TRBV24-1|NA|NA|TRBJ2-2
CATSDAVPTGELFF
TGTGCCACCAGTGATGCGGTTCCCACCGGGGAGCTGTTTTTT
>TRBV10-3|TRBD2|NA|TRBJ2-1
CAISEYGGGSSYNEQFF
TGTGCCATCAGTGAGTATGGCGGGGGGTCCTCCTACAATGAGCAGTTCTTC
>TRBV5-6|TRBD1|NA|TRBJ1-4
CASSSTGVKLFF
TGTGCCAGCAGCTCGACAGGGGTGAAACTGTTTTTT
>TRBV5-6|TRBD2|NA|TRBJ2-2
CASSSGTSGGRLFF
TGTGCCAGCAGCTCCGGGACTAGCGGGGGTAGGCTGTTTTTT
>TRBV19|TRBD2|NA|TRBJ2-7
CASSIVQGGNGEQYF
TGTGCCAGTAGTATAGTCCAGGGAGGGAACGGCGAGCAGTACTTC
>TRBV3-1/TRBV3-2|TRBD2|NA|TRBJ2-7
CASSQGVSGAPRGQYF
TGTGCCAGCAGCCAAGGGGTTAGCGGGGCCCCTCGCGGGCAGTACTTC
>TRBV5-1|NA|NA|TRBJ1-1
CASSLERGNTEAFF
TGCGCCAGCAGCTTGGAAAGGGGGAACACTGAAGCTTTCTTT
>TRBV7-9|NA|NA|TRBJ2-7
CASSLAGGYEQYF
TGTGCCAGCAGCTTAGCGGGGGGTTACGAGCAGTACTTC
>TRBV3-1/TRBV3-2|NA|NA|TRBJ1-2
CASSSTGKGIYGYTF
TGTGCCAGCAGCTCAACAGGGAAGGGTATCTATGGCTACACCTTC
>TRBV12-3/TRBV12-4|NA|NA|TRBJ1-4
CASSGAGAKLFF
TGTGCCAGCAGTGGGGCGGGGGCAAAACTGTTTTTT
>TRBV7-9|TRBD1|NA|TRBJ1-2
CASSSGQGEDGYTF
TGTGCCAGCAGCTCGGGACAGGGGGAGGATGGCTACACCTTC
>TRBV6-4|TRBD2|NA|TRBJ2-7
CASSDGLAHEQYF
TGTGCCAGCAGTGACGGACTAGCCCACGAGCAGTACTTC
>TRBV9|NA|NA|TRBJ2-1
CASSVGGPSSYNEQFF
TGTGCCAGCAGCGTAGGGGGCCCCAGCTCCTACAATGAGCAGTTCTTC
>TRBV7-2|NA|NA|TRBJ1-3
CASSLGGLGNTIYF
TGTGCCAGCAGCTTAGGAGGGTTGGGAAACACCATATATTTT
>TRBV6-6|NA|NA|TRBJ2-7
CASSYSRQGNNEQYF
TGTGCCAGCAGTTATTCAAGGCAGGGGAACAACGAGCAGTACTTC
>TRBV7-2|TRBD1|NA|TRBJ2-3
CASSFPGQGVADTQYF
TGTGCCAGCAGCTTCCCCGGACAGGGAGTCGCAGATACGCAGTATTTT
>TRBV2|TRBD2|NA|TRBJ2-5
CASSRASGRETQYF
TGTGCCAGCAGTCGAGCTAGCGGTAGGGAGACCCAGTACTTC
>TRBV6-5|TRBD1|NA|TRBJ1-1
CASRPNRGSTEAFF
TGTGCCAGCAGACCGAACAGGGGCAGCACTGAAGCTTTCTTT
>TRBV6-5|NA|NA|TRBJ1-2
CASSPAGGYYGYTF
TGTGCCAGCAGCCCGGCAGGAGGCTACTATGGCTACACCTTC
>TRBV2|TRBD2|NA|TRBJ2-5
CASSARGGIRQETQYF
TGTGCCAGCAGTGCGCGGGGGGGTATTCGGCAAGAGACCCAGTACTTC
>TRBV6-5|NA|NA|TRBJ2-7
CASSYLRASSYEQYF
TGTGCCAGCAGTTACCTCCGCGCTAGCTCCTACGAGCAGTACTTC
>TRBV3-1/TRBV3-2|NA|NA|TRBJ2-2
CASSQSTGLGTGELFF
TGTGCCAGCAGCCAAAGTACAGGGTTAGGTACCGGGGAGCTGTTTTTT
>TRBV7-6|NA|NA|TRBJ2-3
CASSLQDTQYF
TGTGCCAGCAGCTTACAGGATACGCAGTATTTT
>TRBV10-3|TRBD1|NA|TRBJ2-7
CAIRGPGQGYEQYF
TGTGCCATCAGGGGCCCGGGACAGGGCTACGAGCAGTACTTC
>TRBV30|TRBD1|few|TRBJ2-6
CAWFRDRGRKGANVLTF
TGTGCCTGGTTCCGGGACAGGGGGCGCAAGGGGGCCAACGTCCTGACTTTC
>TRBV19|TRBD1|NA|TRBJ1-2
CASSLRDRGGGYTF
TGTGCCAGTAGCCTCAGAGACAGGGGCGGCGGCTACACCTTC
>TRBV6-6|TRBD1|NA|TRBJ1-3
CASRDRQGAAGNTIYF
TGTGCCAGCAGAGATCGACAGGGGGCTGCTGGAAACACCATATATTTT
>TRBV7-8|NA|NA|TRBJ2-1
CASSLAVTGDEQFF
TGTGCCAGCAGCTTAGCCGTTACGGGGGATGAGCAGTTCTTC
>TRBV19|NA|once|TRBJ1-5
CASNGGGPNQPQHF
TGTGCCAGTAACGGGGGAGGCCCCAATCAGCCCCAGCATTTT
>TRBV3-1/TRBV3-2|TRBD2|NA|TRBJ2-2
CASSSGTSGSRFSRELFF
TGTGCCAGCAGCTCTGGGACTAGCGGGTCGAGGTTCAGCAGGGAGCTGTTTTTT
>TRBV7-2|NA|NA|TRBJ2-7
CASQLGSLGLEQYF
TGTGCCAGTCAACTAGGGTCCCTCGGCCTCGAGCAGTACTTC
>TRBV5-6|NA|NA|TRBJ2-7
CASSFGVAYEQYF
TGTGCCAGCAGCTTCGGGGTGGCCTACGAGCAGTACTTC